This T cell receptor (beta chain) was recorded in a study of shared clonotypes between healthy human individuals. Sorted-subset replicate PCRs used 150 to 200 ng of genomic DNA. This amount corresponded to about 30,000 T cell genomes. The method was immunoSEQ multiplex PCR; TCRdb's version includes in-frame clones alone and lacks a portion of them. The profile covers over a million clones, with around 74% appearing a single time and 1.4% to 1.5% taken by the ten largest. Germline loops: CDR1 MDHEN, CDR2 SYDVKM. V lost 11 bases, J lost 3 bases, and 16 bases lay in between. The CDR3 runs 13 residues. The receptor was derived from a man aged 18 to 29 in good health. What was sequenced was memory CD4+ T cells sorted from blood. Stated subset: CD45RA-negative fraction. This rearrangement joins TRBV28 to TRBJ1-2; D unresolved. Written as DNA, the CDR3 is TGTGCCTCCCAATTGGGAGAGTACTATGGCTACACCTTC. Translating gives CASQLGEYYGYTF.